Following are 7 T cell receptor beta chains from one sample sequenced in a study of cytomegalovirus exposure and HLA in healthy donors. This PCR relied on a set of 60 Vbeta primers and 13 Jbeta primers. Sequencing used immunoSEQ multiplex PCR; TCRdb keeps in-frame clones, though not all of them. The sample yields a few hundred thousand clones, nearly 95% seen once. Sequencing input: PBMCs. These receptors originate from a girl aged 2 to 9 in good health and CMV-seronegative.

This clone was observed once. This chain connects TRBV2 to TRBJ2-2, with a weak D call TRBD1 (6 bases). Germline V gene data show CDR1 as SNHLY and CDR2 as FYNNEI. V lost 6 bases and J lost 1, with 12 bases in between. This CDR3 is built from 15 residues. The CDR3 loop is CASSEGHMNTGELFF. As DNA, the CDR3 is TGTGCCAGCAGCGAGGGACACATGAACACCGGGGAGCTGTTTTTT.

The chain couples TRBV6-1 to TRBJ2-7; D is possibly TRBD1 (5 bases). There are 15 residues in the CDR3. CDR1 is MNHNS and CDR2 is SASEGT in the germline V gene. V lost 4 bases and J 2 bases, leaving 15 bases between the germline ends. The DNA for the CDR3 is TGTGCCAGCAGTGCAACCGAGCAGGGCACCTACGAGCAGTACTTC. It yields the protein CASSATEQGTYEQYF.

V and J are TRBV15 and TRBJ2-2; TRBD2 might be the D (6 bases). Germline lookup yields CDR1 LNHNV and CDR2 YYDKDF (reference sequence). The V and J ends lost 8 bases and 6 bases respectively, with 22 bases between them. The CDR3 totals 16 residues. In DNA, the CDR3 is TGTGCCACCCGAGTGGGCGGACTAAGTTTCCCCGGGGAGCTGTTTTTT. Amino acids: CATRVGGLSFPGELFF.

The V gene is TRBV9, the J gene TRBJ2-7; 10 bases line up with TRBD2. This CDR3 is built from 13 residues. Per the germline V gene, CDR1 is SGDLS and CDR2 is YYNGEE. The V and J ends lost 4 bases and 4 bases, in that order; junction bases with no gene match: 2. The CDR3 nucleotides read TGTGCCAGCAGCCGGACTAGCGGATACGAGCAGTACTTC. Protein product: CASSRTSGYEQYF.

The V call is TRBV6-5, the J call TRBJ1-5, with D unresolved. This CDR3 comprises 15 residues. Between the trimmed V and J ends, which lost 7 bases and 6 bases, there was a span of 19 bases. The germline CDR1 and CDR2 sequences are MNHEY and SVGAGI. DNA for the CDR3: TGTGCCAGCACTCCTTCCCGGGGTGTAAGTCAGCCCCAGCATTTT. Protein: CASTPSRGVSQPQHF.

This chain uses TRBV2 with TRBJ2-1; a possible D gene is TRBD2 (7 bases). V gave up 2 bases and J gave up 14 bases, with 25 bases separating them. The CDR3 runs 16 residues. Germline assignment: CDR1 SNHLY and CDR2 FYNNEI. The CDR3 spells CASSEIRGGGHRRKFF. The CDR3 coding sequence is TGTGCCAGCAGTGAAATTCGGGGCGGGGGACATAGGAGGAAGTTCTTC. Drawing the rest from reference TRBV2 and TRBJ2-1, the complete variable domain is EPEVTQTPSHQVTQMGQEVILRCVPISNHLYFYWYRQILGQKVEFLVSFYNNEISEKSEIFDDQFSVERPDGSNFTLKIRSTKLEDSAMYFCASSEIRGGGHRRKFFGPGTRLTVL.

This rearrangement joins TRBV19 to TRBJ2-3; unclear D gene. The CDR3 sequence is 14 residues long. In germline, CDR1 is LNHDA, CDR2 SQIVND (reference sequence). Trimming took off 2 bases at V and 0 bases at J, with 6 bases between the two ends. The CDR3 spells CASSITESTDTQYF. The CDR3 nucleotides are TGTGCCAGTAGTATAACAGAGAGCACAGATACGCAGTATTTT.